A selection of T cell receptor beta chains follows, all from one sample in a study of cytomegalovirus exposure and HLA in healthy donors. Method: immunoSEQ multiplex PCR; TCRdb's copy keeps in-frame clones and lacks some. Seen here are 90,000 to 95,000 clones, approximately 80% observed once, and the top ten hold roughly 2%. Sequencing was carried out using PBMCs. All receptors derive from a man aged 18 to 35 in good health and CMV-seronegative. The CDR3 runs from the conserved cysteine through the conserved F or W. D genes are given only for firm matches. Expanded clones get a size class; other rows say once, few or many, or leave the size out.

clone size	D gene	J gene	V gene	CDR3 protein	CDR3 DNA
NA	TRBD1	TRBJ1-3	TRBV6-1	CASSEKWDRGSGNTIYF	TGTGCCAGCAGTGAAAAGTGGGACAGGGGTTCCGGAAACACCATATATTTT
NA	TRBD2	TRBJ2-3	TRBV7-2	CASSLVAGGRTDTQYF	TGTGCCAGCAGCTTAGTAGCGGGGGGACGCACAGATACGCAGTATTTT
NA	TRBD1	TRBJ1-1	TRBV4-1	CASSQDGGQGHTEAFF	TGCGCCAGCAGCCAAGATGGCGGACAGGGACACACTGAAGCTTTCTTT
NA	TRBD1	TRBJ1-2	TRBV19	CASISAGTGYEDYGYTF	TGTGCCAGTATATCTGCCGGGACAGGCTATGAGGACTATGGCTACACCTTC
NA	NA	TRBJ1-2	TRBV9	CASSAFQEVLSGYTF	TGTGCCAGCAGCGCTTTTCAAGAGGTCCTAAGCGGCTACACCTTC
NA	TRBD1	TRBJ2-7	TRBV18	CASSLGPTGASYEQYF	TGTGCCAGCTCACTGGGCCCCACAGGGGCCTCCTACGAGCAGTACTTC
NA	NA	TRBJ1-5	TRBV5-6	CASSRTGNQPQHF	TGTGCCAGCAGCCGAACGGGGAATCAGCCCCAGCATTTT
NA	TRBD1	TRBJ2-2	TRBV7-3	CASSPGDRVAGELFF	TGTGCCAGCAGCCCTGGGGACAGGGTGGCCGGGGAGCTGTTTTTT
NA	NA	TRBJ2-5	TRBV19	CASSIARAPNRFGDTETQYF	TGTGCCAGTAGTATAGCCAGGGCACCCAACAGGTTTGGGGACACAGAGACCCAGTACTTC
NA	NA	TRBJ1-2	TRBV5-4	CASSLKLDGYTF	TGTGCCAGCAGCTTGAAGCTGGATGGCTACACCTTC
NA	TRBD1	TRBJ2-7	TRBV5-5	CASNPNFRDRGHEQYF	TGTGCCAGCAACCCCAACTTCCGGGACAGGGGCCACGAGCAGTACTTC
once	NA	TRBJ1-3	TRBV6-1	CASTTGTWDTIYF	TGTGCCAGTACAACAGGGACGTGGGACACCATATATTTT
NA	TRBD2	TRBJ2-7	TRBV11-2	CASSPKLAGLKEQYF	TGTGCCAGCAGCCCCAAGCTAGCGGGGCTTAAGGAGCAGTACTTC
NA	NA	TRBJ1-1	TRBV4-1	CASSHVRQGTEAFF	TGCGCCAGCAGCCACGTCCGCCAGGGGACTGAAGCTTTCTTT
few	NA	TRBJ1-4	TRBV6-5	CASSLQGGEEKLFF	TGTGCCAGCAGCCTACAGGGAGGGGAGGAAAAACTGTTTTTT
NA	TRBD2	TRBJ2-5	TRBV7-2	CASAGGWGETQYF	TGTGCCAGCGCGGGGGGGTGGGGAGAGACCCAGTACTTC
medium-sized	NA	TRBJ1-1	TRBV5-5	CASSLIGNLNTEAFF	TGTGCCAGCAGCTTGATCGGGAATTTGAACACTGAAGCTTTCTTT
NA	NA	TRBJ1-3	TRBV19	CASSNPGTGNTIYF	TGTGCCAGTAGTAACCCAGGGACTGGAAACACCATATATTTT
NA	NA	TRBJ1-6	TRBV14	CASSQGASPLHF	TGTGCCAGCAGCCAGGGGGCTTCACCCCTCCACTTT
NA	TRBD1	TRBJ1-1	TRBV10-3	CAISGTGEEGTEAFF	TGTGCCATCAGTGGGACAGGGGAGGAAGGGACTGAAGCTTTCTTT
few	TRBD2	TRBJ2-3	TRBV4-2	CASSQAVAGGHTQYF	TGTGCCAGCAGCCAGGCCGTGGCGGGGGGCCATACGCAGTATTTT
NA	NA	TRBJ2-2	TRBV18	CASSPTLTGLTGELFF	TGTGCCAGCTCCCCTACCCTGACAGGACTGACGGGGGAGCTGTTTTTT
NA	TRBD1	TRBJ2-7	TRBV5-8	CASSLVDRADYEQYF	TGTGCCAGCAGCTTGGTGGACAGGGCTGACTACGAGCAGTACTTC
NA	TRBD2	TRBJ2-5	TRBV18	CASSPPLAGGHGTQYF	TGTGCCAGCTCACCACCGCTAGCGGGGGGGCACGGGACCCAGTACTTC
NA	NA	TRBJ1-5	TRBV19	CASSAEDSYHQPQHF	TGTGCCAGTAGTGCCGAAGACAGTTATCATCAGCCCCAGCATTTT
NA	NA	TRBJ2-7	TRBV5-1	CASSSSGGPLPYEQYF	TGCGCCAGCAGTTCCTCTGGGGGCCCTCTCCCCTACGAGCAGTACTTC
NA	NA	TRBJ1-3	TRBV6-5	CANTHDKGTNTIYF	TGTGCCAACACCCACGACAAAGGTACAAACACCATATATTTT
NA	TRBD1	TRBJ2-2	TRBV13	CASSLEGTGGLGELFF	TGTGCCAGCAGCTTAGAAGGGACAGGGGGCCTCGGGGAGCTGTTTTTT
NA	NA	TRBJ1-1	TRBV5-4	CASSTQGIKGTEAFF	TGTGCCAGCAGCACTCAGGGAATTAAGGGGACTGAAGCTTTCTTT
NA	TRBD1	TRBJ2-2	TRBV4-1	CASSQVLTGKGLVTGELFF	TGCGCCAGCAGCCAAGTCCTGACAGGGAAAGGGTTGGTAACCGGGGAGCTGTTTTTT
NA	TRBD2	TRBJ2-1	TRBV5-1	CASSLVGERGGRNEQFF	TGCGCCAGCAGCTTGGTGGGTGAGCGGGGGGGCAGGAATGAGCAGTTCTTC
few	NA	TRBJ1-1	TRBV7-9	CASSLALNTEAFF	TGTGCCAGCAGCTTGGCCTTGAACACTGAAGCTTTCTTT
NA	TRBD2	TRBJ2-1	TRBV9	CASSQAGGRSYNEQFF	TGTGCCAGCAGTCAGGCGGGGGGGCGCTCCTACAATGAGCAGTTCTTC
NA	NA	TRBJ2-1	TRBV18	CASSLNGPDSYNEQFF	TGTGCCAGCTCACTTAACGGTCCCGATTCCTACAATGAGCAGTTCTTC
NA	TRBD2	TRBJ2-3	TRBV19	CASSPLGSGGRDTQYF	TGTGCCAGTAGCCCCCTGGGTAGCGGGGGCCGCGATACGCAGTATTTT
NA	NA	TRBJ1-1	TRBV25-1	CASSRSGSGTEAFF	TGTGCCAGCAGTCGATCGGGGAGCGGGACTGAAGCTTTCTTT
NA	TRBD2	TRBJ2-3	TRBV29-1	CSAEGAGGTDTQYF	TGCAGCGCCGAGGGAGCGGGGGGCACAGATACGCAGTATTTT
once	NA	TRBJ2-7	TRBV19	CASSIDGPGDYEQYF	TGTGCCAGTAGTATAGACGGGCCGGGGGATTACGAGCAGTACTTC
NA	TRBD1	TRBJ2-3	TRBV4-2	CASSQAGGRTDTQYF	TGTGCCAGCAGCCAAGCAGGGGGTAGGACAGATACGCAGTATTTT
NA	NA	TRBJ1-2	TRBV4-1	CASSQDQWFQGGYTF	TGCGCCAGCAGCCAAGATCAATGGTTCCAGGGCGGCTACACCTTC
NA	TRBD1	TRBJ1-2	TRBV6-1	CASSSQGAGGYGYTF	TGTGCCAGCAGTTCACAGGGGGCCGGGGGCTATGGCTACACCTTC
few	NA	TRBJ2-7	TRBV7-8	CASSPSEGQYF	TGTGCCAGCAGCCCAAGCGAGGGGCAGTACTTC
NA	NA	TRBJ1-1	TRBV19	CASSIERVTEAFF	TGTGCCAGTAGTATCGAGAGGGTAACTGAAGCTTTCTTT
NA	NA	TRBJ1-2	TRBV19	CASSQLQGFYGYTF	TGTGCCAGTAGCCAACTACAGGGATTCTATGGCTACACCTTC
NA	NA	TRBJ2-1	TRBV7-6	CASSLWQGVFNEQFF	TGTGCCAGCAGCCTTTGGCAAGGGGTTTTCAATGAGCAGTTCTTC
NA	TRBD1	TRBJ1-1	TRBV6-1	CASSLTGSGSTEAFF	TGTGCCAGCAGTTTGACAGGGAGCGGGAGCACTGAAGCTTTCTTT
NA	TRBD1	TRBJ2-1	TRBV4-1	CASSPLGTELFDEQFF	TGCGCCAGCAGCCCCCTCGGGACAGAGCTCTTTGATGAGCAGTTCTTC
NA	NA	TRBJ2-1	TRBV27	CASNRGTYNEQFF	TGTGCCAGCAACCGGGGGACCTACAATGAGCAGTTCTTC
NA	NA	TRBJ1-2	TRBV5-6	CASRSEGQANYGYTF	TGTGCCAGCCGTTCGGAGGGGCAAGCTAACTATGGCTACACCTTC
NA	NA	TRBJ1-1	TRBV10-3	CAISEEGGYTEAFF	TGTGCCATCAGTGAGGAGGGTGGGTACACTGAAGCTTTCTTT
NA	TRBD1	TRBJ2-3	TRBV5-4	CASSTGTADTQYF	TGTGCCAGCAGCACCGGGACAGCAGATACGCAGTATTTT
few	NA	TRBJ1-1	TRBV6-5	CASSYQGSMNTEAFF	TGTGCCAGCAGTTACCAGGGATCCATGAACACTGAAGCTTTCTTT
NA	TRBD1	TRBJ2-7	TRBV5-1	CASSLGDSSSPYEQYF	TGCGCCAGCAGCTTGGGGGACAGCAGTTCTCCCTACGAGCAGTACTTC
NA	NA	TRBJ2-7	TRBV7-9	CASSPQVSYEQYF	TGTGCCAGCAGTCCCCAGGTCAGCTACGAGCAGTACTTC
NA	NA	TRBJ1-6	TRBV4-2	CASSQGGITDNSPLHF	TGTGCCAGCAGCCAAGGCGGGATTACCGATAATTCACCCCTCCACTTT
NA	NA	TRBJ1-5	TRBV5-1	CASRPGQFLGPQHF	TGCGCCAGCAGACCCGGACAGTTTTTGGGGCCCCAGCATTTT
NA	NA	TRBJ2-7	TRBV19	CASSTSGGRGRTEQYF	TGTGCCAGTAGTACCTCTGGAGGGAGGGGGAGGACCGAGCAGTACTTC